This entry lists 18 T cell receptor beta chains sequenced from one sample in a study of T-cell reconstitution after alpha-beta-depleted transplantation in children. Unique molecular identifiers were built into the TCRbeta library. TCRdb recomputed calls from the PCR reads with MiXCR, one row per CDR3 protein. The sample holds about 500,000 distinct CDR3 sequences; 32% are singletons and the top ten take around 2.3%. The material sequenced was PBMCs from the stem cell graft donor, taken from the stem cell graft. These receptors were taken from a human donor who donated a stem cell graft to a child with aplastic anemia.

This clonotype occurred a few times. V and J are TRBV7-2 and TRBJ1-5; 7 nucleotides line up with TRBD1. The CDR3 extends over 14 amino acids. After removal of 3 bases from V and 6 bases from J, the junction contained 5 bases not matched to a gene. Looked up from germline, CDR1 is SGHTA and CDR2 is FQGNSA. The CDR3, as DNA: TGTGCCAGCAGCTTTGATTCAGGGGGTCAGCCCCAGCATTTT. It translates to CASSFDSGGQPQHF.

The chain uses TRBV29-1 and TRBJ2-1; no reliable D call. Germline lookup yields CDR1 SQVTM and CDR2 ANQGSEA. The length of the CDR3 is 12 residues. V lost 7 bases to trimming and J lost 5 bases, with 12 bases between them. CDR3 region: CSGGAQNNEQFF. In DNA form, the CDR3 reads TGCAGCGGCGGAGCCCAAAACAATGAGCAGTTCTTC.

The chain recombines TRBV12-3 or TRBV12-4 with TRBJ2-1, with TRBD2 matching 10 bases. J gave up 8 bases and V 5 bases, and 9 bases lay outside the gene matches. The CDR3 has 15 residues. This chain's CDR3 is CASSPPSGRVDEQFF. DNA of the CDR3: TGTGCCAGCAGTCCCCCAAGCGGGAGGGTCGATGAGCAGTTCTTC.

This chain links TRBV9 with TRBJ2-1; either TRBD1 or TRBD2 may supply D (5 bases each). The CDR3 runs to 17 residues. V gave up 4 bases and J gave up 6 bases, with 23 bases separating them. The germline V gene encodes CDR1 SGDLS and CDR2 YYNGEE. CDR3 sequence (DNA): TGTGCCAGCAGCTTATCACCGGGACGTCCGGGATTCAATGAGCAGTTCTTC. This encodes CASSLSPGRPGFNEQFF. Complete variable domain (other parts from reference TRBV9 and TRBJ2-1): DSGVTQTPKHLITATGQRVTLRCSPRSGDLSVYWYQQSLDQGLQFLIQYYNGEERAKGNILERFSAQQFPDLHSELNLSSLELGDSALYFCASSLSPGRPGFNEQFFGPGTRLTVL.

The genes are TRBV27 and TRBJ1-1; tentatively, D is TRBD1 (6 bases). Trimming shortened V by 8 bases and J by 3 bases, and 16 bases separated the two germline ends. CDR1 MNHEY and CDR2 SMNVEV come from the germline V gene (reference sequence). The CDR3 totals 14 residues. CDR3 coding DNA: TGTGCCAGCGGAGTACAGGGTTTGGACACTGAAGCTTTCTTT. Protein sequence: CASGVQGLDTEAFF.

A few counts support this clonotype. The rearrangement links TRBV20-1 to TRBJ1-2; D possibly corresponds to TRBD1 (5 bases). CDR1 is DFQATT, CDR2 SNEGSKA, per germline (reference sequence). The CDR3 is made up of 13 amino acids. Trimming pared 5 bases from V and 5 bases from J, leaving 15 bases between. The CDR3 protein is CSASPAGVYGYTF. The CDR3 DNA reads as TGCAGTGCTTCCCCAGCGGGGGTTTATGGCTACACCTTC.

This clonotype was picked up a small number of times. The CDR3 loop reads CASGSSGLSYEQYV. The CDR3 bases are TGTGCCAGCGGATCTAGCGGGCTTTCCTACGAGCAGTACGTC. The chain joins TRBV6-5 to TRBJ2-7; TRBD2 matches at 8 bases. The CDR3 sequence is 14 residues long. Germline V gene data show CDR1 as MNHEY and CDR2 as SVGAGI. The junction had 7 bases not matched to a gene; V was cut back by 8 bases and J by 1 base.

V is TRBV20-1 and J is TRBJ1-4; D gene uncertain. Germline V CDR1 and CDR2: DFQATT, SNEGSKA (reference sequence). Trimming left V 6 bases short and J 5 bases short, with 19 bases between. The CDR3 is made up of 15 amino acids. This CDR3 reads CSAAVGGYMNEKLFF. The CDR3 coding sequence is TGCAGTGCGGCGGTGGGCGGGTATATGAATGAAAAACTGTTTTTT.

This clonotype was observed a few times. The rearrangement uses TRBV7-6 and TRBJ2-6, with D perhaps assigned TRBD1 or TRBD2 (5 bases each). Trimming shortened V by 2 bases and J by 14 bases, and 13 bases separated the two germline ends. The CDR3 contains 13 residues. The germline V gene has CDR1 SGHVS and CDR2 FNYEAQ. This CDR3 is CASSLTGPSLLTF. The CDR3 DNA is TGTGCCAGCAGCTTAACGGGACCTTCTCTCCTGACTTTC.

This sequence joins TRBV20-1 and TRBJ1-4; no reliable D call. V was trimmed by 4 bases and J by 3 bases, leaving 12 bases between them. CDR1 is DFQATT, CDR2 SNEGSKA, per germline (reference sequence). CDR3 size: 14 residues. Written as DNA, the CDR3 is TGCAGTGCTACCTTCAAAGTCCCTAATGAAAAACTGTTTTTT. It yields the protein CSATFKVPNEKLFF.

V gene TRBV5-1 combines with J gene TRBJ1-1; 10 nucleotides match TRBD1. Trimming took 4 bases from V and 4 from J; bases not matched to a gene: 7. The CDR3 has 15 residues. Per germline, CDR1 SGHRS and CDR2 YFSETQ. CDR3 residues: CASSPGTGESTEAFF. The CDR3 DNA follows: TGCGCCAGCAGCCCCGGGACAGGGGAATCCACTGAAGCTTTCTTT.

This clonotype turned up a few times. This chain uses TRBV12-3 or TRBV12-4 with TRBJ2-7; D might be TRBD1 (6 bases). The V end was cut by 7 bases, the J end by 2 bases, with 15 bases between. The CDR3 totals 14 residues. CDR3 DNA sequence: TGTGCCAGCAACCTCCTGGGGGCTACCTACGAGCAGTACTTC. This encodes CASNLLGATYEQYF.

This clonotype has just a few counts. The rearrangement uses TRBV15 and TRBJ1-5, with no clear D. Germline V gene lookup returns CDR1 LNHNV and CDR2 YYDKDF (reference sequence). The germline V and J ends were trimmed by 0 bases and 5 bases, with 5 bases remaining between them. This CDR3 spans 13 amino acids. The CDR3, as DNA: TGTGCCACCAGCAGAGATCTTTATCAGCCCCAGCATTTT. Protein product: CATSRDLYQPQHF.

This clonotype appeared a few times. CDR3 loop: CASSLQAGPAVGEQFF. The DNA of the CDR3 is TGTGCCAGCAGTTTACAAGCGGGGCCGGCGGTGGGTGAGCAGTTCTTC. The rearrangement joins TRBV12-3 or TRBV12-4 to TRBJ2-1; 7 positions match TRBD2. V was pared by 2 bases and J by 9 bases, with 13 bases of the junction left unmatched. The CDR3 spans 16 residues.

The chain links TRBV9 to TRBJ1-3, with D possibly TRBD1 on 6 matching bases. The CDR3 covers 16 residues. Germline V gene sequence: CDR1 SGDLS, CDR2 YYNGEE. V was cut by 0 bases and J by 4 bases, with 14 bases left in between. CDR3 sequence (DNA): TGTGCCAGCAGCGTAGACCCAGGGGAGGCCGGAAACACCATATATTTT. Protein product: CASSVDPGEAGNTIYF.

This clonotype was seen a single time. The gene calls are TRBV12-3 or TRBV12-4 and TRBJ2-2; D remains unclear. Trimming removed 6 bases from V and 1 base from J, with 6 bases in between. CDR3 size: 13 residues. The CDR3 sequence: CASRTENTGELFF. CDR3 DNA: TGTGCCAGCAGGACGGAGAACACCGGGGAGCTGTTTTTT.

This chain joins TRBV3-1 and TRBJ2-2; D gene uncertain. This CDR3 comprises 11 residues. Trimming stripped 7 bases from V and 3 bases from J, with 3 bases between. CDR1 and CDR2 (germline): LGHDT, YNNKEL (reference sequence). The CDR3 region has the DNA TGTGCCAGCACCCACACCGGGGAGCTGTTTTTT. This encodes CASTHTGELFF.

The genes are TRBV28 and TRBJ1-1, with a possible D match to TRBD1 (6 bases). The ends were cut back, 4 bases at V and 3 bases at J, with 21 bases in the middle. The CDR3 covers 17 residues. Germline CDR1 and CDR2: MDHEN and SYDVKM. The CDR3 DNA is TGTGCCAGCAGTTCGGTTGGGCAGGGGCGAATTTACACTGAAGCTTTCTTT. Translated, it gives CASSSVGQGRIYTEAFF.